Here is one T cell receptor beta chain with its context. This clonotype was counted between two and nine times. Its antigen remains unidentified. No quality values exist for individual bases; no much larger clone is one base distant. The data originate from a study of blood T cells in healthy people across ages (dated by TCRdb to the mid-2010s). About the investigation overall: In model experiments, template switching captured about one uniquely barcoded TCR beta cDNA molecule for every two T cells. To track age-related changes in TCR beta repertoire diversity, the study relied on deep sequencing normalized with unique cDNA molecular identifiers. The donors were split into four age groups: young (average roughly 15 years), middle-aged (around 37), aged (62) and long-lived (approximately 80). To avoid experimental bias, donors of different ages were distributed randomly across sequencing lanes. Two additional independent replicas of 1 million unique cDNA reads from the same blood draw were analyzed for two donors (one aged 18 to 30 and one aged 80 or older).

Libraries were built with 5' RACE. These reads were obtained on an Illumina HiSeq 2500. A second PCR of roughly 6 to 12 cycles was performed with a sample-barcoded 5' primer and a J-beta primer mix. A unique molecular identifier was introduced onto each TCR beta cDNA molecule by a template-switch 5' adaptor carrying 12 random nucleotides. At least 2.5 million CDR3-containing paired-end reads were obtained from each sample. First-strand cDNA synthesis was performed from all RNA using the Mint cDNA synthesis kit, with priming by a TRBC-specific oligonucleotide. Following uracil-DNA glycosylase treatment, a first 18-cycle PCR with universal primers M1SS and BC2_uni_R was performed on all cDNA. Turning to the authors' computational methods: For normalization, 1 million high-quality reads were randomly selected from each sample, with every read carrying a distinct molecular identifier. Instead of being binned into consensus sequences, reads with shared molecular identifiers were discarded. CDR3 identification, clonotype clustering and error correction used MiTCR with a Q25 quality threshold and the strictest error-elimination algorithm. A nonparametric unseen species model with Euler transformation was used to estimate lower-bound total TCR beta diversity. TCRdb cleaned the public reads at Q25 with fastp, built clones with MiXCR and kept in-frame beta chains. Identical CDR3 proteins give one entry, which carries the most common genes and DNA. TCRdb's processing, not the authors' own work, is the source of the V and J calls. For this sample there are around 1.5 million distinct CDR3 sequences; around 42% appear just once. Approximately 7.9% of the sample is taken by the ten largest.

Systemically healthy Caucasian individuals from Russia, some 36 in total and aged about 6 to 90 years, were included as donors. Each donor gave roughly 11 milliliters of peripheral blood, drawn into EDTA-treated Vacutainer tubes. Ficoll-Paque density-gradient centrifugation was used to isolate PBMCs, with at least 6.5 million per sample. Trizol reagent was used to extract total RNA from PBMCs, with at least 5.5 micrograms per sample. For every donor, flow cytometry on a PBMC aliquot measured the percentage of naive CD45RAhigh/CD27high T cells. Reading the germline V gene (reference sequence) gives CDR1 LGHDT and CDR2 YNNKEL. Inclusive of the bounding cysteine and phenylalanine, the CDR3 is 16 residues long. The read is trimmed to its CDR3 DNA, 48 bases read in frame from base 1. V lost 2 bases and J lost 5 bases; the stretch between them is 17 bases long. Here is what the overall study found, with its caveats: Observed TCR beta diversity per million T cells fell roughly linearly with age, and a significant reduction was already apparent by age roughly 41. The long-lived group showed more naive CD4+ T cells, fewer expanded clones and increased TCR diversity than the aged group, suggesting age selection. Estimates of total diversity based on one million sequenced T cells were considered lower bounds and underestimates. Because the CMV infection status of the donors was unknown, age-related changes in expanded clonotypes may potentially have been confounded. A strong correlation was found between observed TCR beta diversity and the percentage of naive T cells measured by flow cytometry. Bulk unsorted PBMC profiling prevented conclusive comparison of naive and antigen-experienced compartments.

Recombination connected TRBV3-1 to TRBJ2-3; TRBD2 might be the D gene, on 7 matching bases. The material sequenced was blood. This sequence originates from a woman aged 18-35 years in good health. The DNA sequence reads TGTGCCAGCAGCCAATTCGGGGGGCTCCCCGGAGATACGCAGTATTTT. This codes for CASSQFGGLPGDTQYF.